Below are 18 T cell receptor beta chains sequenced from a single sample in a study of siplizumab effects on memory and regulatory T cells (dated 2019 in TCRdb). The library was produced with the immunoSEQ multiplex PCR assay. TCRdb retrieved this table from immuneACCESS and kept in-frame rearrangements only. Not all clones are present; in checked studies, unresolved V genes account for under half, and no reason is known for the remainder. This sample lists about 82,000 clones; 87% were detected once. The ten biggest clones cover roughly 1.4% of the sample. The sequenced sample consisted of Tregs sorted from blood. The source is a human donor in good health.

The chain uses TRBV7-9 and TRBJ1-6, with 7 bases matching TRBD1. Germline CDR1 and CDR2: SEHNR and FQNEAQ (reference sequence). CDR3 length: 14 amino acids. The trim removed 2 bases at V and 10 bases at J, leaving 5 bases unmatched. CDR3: CASSLQQGRSPLHF. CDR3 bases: TGTGCCAGCAGCTTACAACAGGGGAGGTCACCCCTCCACTTT.

CDR3 protein: CASSRGEFGVVYEQYF. CDR3 DNA: TGCGCCAGCAGCAGGGGTGAGTTTGGGGTGGTCTACGAGCAGTACTTC. J is TRBJ2-7 and V is TRBV5-1; tentatively, D is TRBD1 (5 bases). The CDR3 loop spans 16 amino acids. From germline, CDR1 is SGHRS and CDR2 YFSETQ. With 4 bases removed from V and 3 bases from J, the gap between germline ends came to 20 bases.

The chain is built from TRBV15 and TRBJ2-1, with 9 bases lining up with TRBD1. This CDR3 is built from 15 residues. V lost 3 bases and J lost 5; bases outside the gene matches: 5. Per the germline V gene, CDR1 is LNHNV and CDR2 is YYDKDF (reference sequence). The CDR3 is CATSRGGQGHNEQFF. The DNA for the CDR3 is TGTGCCACCAGCAGGGGGGGACAGGGCCACAATGAGCAGTTCTTC.

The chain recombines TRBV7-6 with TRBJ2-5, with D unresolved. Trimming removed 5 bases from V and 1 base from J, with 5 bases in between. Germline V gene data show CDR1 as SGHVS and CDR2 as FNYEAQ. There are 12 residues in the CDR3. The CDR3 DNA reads TGTGCCAGCAGCCTAACCCAAGAGACCCAGTACTTC. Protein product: CASSLTQETQYF.

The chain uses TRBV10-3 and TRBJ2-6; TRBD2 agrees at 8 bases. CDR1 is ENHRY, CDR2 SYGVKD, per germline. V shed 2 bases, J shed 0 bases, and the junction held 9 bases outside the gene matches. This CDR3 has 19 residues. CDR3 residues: CAISEGPGLGLSGANVLTF. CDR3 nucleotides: TGTGCCATCAGTGAGGGGCCGGGACTAGGACTCTCTGGGGCCAACGTCCTGACTTTC.

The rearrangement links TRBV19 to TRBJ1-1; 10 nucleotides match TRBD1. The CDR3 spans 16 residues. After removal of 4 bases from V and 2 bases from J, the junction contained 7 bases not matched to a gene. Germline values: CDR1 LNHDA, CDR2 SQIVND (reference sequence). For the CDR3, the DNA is TGTGCCAGTAGTACCCGACAGGGGGCGAGAAACACTGAAGCTTTCTTT. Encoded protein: CASSTRQGARNTEAFF. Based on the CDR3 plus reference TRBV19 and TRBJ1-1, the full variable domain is DGGITQSPKYLFRKEGQNVTLSCEQNLNHDAMYWYRQDPGQGLRLIYYSQIVNDFQKGDIAEGYSVSREKKESFPLTVTSAQKNPTAFYLCASSTRQGARNTEAFFGQGTRLTVV.

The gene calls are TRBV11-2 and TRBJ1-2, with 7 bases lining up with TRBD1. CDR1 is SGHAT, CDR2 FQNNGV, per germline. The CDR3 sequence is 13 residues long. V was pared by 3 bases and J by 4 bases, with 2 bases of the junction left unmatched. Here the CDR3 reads CASSFRQGYGYTF. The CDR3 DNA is TGTGCCAGCAGCTTCAGACAGGGCTATGGCTACACCTTC.

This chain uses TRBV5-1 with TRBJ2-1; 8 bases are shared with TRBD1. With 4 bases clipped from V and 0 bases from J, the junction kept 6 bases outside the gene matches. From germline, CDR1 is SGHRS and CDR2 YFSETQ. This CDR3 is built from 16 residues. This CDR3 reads CASSETGASSYNEQFF. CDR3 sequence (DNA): TGCGCCAGCAGCGAGACAGGGGCCAGCTCCTACAATGAGCAGTTCTTC.

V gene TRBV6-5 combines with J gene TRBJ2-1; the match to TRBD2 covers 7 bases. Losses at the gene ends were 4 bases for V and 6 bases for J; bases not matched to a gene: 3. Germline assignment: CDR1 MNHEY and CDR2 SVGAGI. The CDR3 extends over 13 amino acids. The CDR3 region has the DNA TGTGCCAGCAGTTTGGGGACTATCAATGAGCAGTTCTTC. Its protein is CASSLGTINEQFF.

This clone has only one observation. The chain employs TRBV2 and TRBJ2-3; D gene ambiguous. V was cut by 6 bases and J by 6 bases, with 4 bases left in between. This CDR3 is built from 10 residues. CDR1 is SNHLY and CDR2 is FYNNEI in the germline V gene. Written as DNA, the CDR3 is TGTGCCAGCAGGAGGGATACGCAGTATTTT. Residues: CASRRDTQYF.

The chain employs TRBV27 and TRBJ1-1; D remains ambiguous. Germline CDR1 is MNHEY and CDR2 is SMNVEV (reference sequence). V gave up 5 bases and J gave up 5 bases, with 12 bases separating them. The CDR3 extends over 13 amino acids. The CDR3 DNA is TGTGCCAGCAGTCCGGGAGGTGGTACTGAAGCTTTCTTT. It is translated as CASSPGGGTEAFF.

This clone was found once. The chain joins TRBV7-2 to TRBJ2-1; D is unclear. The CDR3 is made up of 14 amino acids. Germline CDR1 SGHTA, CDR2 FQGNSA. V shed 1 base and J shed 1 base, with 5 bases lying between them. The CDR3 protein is CASSLGVSYNEQFF. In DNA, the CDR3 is TGTGCCAGCAGCTTAGGAGTTTCCTACAATGAGCAGTTCTTC.

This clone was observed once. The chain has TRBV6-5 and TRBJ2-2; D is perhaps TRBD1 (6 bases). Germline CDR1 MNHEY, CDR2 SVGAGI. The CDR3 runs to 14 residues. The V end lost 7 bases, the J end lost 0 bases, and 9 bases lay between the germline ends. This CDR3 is CASMRGTNTGELFF. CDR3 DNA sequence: TGTGCCAGCATGAGGGGGACGAACACCGGGGAGCTGTTTTTT.

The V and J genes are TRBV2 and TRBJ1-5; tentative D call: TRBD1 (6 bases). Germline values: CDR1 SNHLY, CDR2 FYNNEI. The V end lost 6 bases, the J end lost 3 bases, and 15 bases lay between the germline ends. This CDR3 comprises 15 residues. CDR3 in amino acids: CASSQQGRVNQPQHF. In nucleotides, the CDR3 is TGTGCCAGCAGCCAACAGGGTAGGGTCAATCAGCCCCAGCATTTT.

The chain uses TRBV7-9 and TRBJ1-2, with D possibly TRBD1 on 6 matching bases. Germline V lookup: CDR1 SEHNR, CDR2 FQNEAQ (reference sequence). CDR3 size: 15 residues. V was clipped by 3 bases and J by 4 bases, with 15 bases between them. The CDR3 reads CASSLGIVGGYGYTF. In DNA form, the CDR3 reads TGTGCCAGCAGCTTGGGGATCGTAGGGGGCTATGGCTACACCTTC.

The CDR3: CASSPGLVRSYEQYF. In DNA form, the CDR3 reads TGTGCCAGTAGTCCCGGACTGGTAAGGTCCTACGAGCAGTACTTC. This rearrangement joins TRBV19 to TRBJ2-7; D is perhaps TRBD2 (5 bases). The CDR3 runs to 15 residues. Germline CDR1 is LNHDA and CDR2 is SQIVND (reference sequence). Trimming removed 5 bases at V and 1 base at J, with 15 bases between.

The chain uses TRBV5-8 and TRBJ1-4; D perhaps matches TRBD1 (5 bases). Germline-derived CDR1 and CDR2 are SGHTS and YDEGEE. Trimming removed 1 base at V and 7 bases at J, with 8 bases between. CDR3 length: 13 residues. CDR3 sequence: CASSLLGGEKLFF. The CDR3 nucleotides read TGTGCCAGCAGCTTGTTGGGGGGTGAAAAACTGTTTTTT.

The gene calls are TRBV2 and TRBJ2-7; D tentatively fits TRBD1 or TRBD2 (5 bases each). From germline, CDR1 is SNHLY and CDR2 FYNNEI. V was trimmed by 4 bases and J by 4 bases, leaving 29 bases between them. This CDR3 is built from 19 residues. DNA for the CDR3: TGTGCCAGCAGTGTATACCCGGGCACAGCCGGGACCGTAACTTACGAGCAGTACTTC. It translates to CASSVYPGTAGTVTYEQYF. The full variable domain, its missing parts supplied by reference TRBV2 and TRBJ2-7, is EPEVTQTPSHQVTQMGQEVILRCVPISNHLYFYWYRQILGQKVEFLVSFYNNEISEKSEIFDDQFSVERPDGSNFTLKIRSTKLEDSAMYFCASSVYPGTAGTVTYEQYFGPGTRLTVT.